This TCR beta chain was found in a study of glioma-infiltrating T cells after dendritic cell vaccination. Study-wide context: Three intradermal dendritic cell vaccine injections were given every two weeks.

Blood PBMC samples: pre-vaccination, two weeks post third vaccination, and at tumor progression. This CDR3 is built from 13 residues. J lost 4 bases, V lost 5 bases, and 4 bases had no gene match. Germline V gene sequence: CDR1 SGHAT, CDR2 FQNNGV. TCRdb's copy holds only in-frame clones and misses some; the assay was immunoSEQ multiplex PCR. In the table there are fewer than 75,000 clones, about 76% of which are singletons. Study outcomes and limitations: Only a small number of patients had complete blood and tumor samples.

With regard to this clone: Its antigen is as yet unknown.

The sequence came from a human donor with glioblastoma. The chain is built from TRBV11-2 and TRBJ2-5; 7 nucleotides align to TRBD2. The sequences come from blood, collected before dendritic cell vaccination. The CDR3 protein is CASSQGGTETQYF. The CDR3 nucleotides are TGTGCCAGCAGCCAGGGAGGGACAGAGACCCAGTACTTC.